This TCR beta chain is from a study of blood T cell repertoires in COVID-19. Study-wide background: Specimens from acute and convalescent COVID-19 originated in the United States, Italy and Spain. The cDNA or gDNA used as material had been derived from T cells, B-cell-depleted T cells, or PBMCs.

Profiling relied on immunoSEQ multiplex PCR, and the TCRdb table lists in-frame clones only, not all of them. The sample yields under 200,000 clones, roughly four fifths seen once. In terms of age and location, participants ranged from roughly 18 to 95 years and lived in about two dozen US areas. Resolution of symptoms, clearance, or two negative PCRs was present in recovered Cohort 3 donors. The CDR3 is 16 amino acids. The germline V gene encodes CDR1 LGHNT and CDR2 FRNRAP. Trimming removed 1 base from V and 1 base from J, with 10 bases in between. The chain links TRBV12-5 to TRBJ2-2; the D is unclear. The receptor's source is a man aged 45-60 years who had recovered from COVID-19. The sample consisted of PBMCs or T cells enriched from blood (not recorded which). The CDR3 DNA follows: TGTGCTAGTGGTTTGGCCAGTCCAGAGAACACCGGGGAGCTGTTTTTT. This gives the protein CASGLASPENTGELFF.